Each of the 13 T cell receptor beta chains below was sequenced from the same sample in a study of blood T cell repertoires in COVID-19. TCRdb's table, derived via immunoSEQ multiplex PCR, lists solely in-frame clones and lacks some. The sample yields over 100,000 clones, roughly three quarters seen once. Input material: peripheral blood. The receptors stem from a woman of 80 years or more with acute or convalescent COVID-19.

This chain connects TRBV9 to TRBJ1-3; D is ambiguous. This CDR3 region has 14 residues. Trimming removed 0 bases from V and 2 bases from J, with 6 bases in between. CDR1 is SGDLS and CDR2 is YYNGEE in the germline V gene. The CDR3 loop reads CASSVDAAGNTIYF. The CDR3 DNA follows: TGTGCCAGCAGCGTAGATGCAGCTGGAAACACCATATATTTT. Together with reference TRBV9 and TRBJ1-3, the CDR3 gives the full variable domain: DSGVTQTPKHLITATGQRVTLRCSPRSGDLSVYWYQQSLDQGLQFLIQYYNGEERAKGNILERFSAQQFPDLHSELNLSSLELGDSALYFCASSVDAAGNTIYFGEGSWLTVV.

This clone was observed a handful of times. The V gene is TRBV29-1, the J gene TRBJ2-5; 15 bases line up with TRBD2. The germline V gene encodes CDR1 SQVTM and CDR2 ANQGSEA. The CDR3 sequence is 16 residues long. After removal of 3 bases from V and 3 bases from J, the junction contained 5 bases not matched to a gene. The CDR3 here is CSVERTSGRAEETQYF. In DNA form, the CDR3 reads TGCAGCGTTGAGCGGACTAGCGGGAGGGCCGAAGAGACCCAGTACTTC.

This clone was observed a handful of times. The chain uses TRBV4-2 and TRBJ1-2; D unclear. CDR1 is LGHNA, CDR2 YNFKEQ, per germline. The CDR3 consists of 15 residues. V shed 4 bases and J shed 4 bases, with 16 bases lying between them. CDR3 nucleotides: TGTGCCAGCAGCCCGGGGTTGGACGCGTTCTATGGCTACACCTTC. As protein: CASSPGLDAFYGYTF.

J is TRBJ1-1 and V is TRBV29-1; weak D call: TRBD1 (6 bases). Looked up from germline, CDR1 is SQVTM and CDR2 is ANQGSEA. Deletions cut 5 bases from V and 1 base from J, with 14 bases between. The CDR3 sequence is 14 residues long. The CDR3 is CSVLSPGQNTEAFF. CDR3 coding DNA: TGCAGCGTTCTCTCCCCGGGACAGAACACTGAAGCTTTCTTT. Based on the CDR3 plus reference TRBV29-1 and TRBJ1-1, the full variable domain is SAVISQKPSRDICQRGTSLTIQCQVDSQVTMMFWYRQQPGQSLTLIATANQGSEATYESGFVIDKFPISRPNLTFSTLTVSNMSPEDSSIYLCSVLSPGQNTEAFFGQGTRLTVV.

This chain links TRBV4-2 with TRBJ2-1; 7 bases line up with TRBD1. V lost 0 bases to trimming and J lost 7 bases; unmatched junction nucleotides: 3. Germline CDR1 reads LGHNA; CDR2 reads YNFKEQ. This CDR3 is 14 amino acids long. CDR3 DNA sequence: TGTGCCAGCAGCCAAGAGGGGACAGTGAATGAGCAGTTCTTC. Its protein product is CASSQEGTVNEQFF.

V is TRBV14 and J is TRBJ1-2, with TRBD1 matching over 9 bases. CDR1 SGHDN and CDR2 FVKESK come from the germline V gene. There are 15 residues in the CDR3. V was pared by 4 bases and J by 2 bases, with 5 bases of the junction left unmatched. The CDR3 coding sequence is TGTGCCAGCAGCCCTCTGACAGGGGGAAACTATGGCTACACCTTC. It is translated as CASSPLTGGNYGYTF.

The rearrangement joins TRBV19 to TRBJ2-1; 8 bases align to TRBD1. The CDR3 is 14 residues long. With 5 bases clipped from V and 4 bases from J, the junction kept 4 bases outside the gene matches. Per germline, CDR1 LNHDA and CDR2 SQIVND (reference sequence). CDR3 bases: TGTGCCAGTAGTGGACAGGGCTTTTACAATGAGCAGTTCTTC. Translation gives CASSGQGFYNEQFF.

The chain links TRBV4-1 to TRBJ1-6; tentatively, D is TRBD1 (6 bases). The V gene's germline CDR1 is MGHRA and CDR2 YSYEKL. V gave up 1 base and J gave up 4 bases, with 8 bases separating them. CDR3 length: 15 amino acids. This chain's CDR3 is CASSQVTGYNSPLHF. The CDR3 DNA is TGCGCCAGCAGCCAAGTTACAGGGTATAATTCACCCCTCCACTTT.

This chain uses TRBV6-5 with TRBJ1-1; 8 bases align to TRBD1. The V gene's germline CDR1 is MNHEY and CDR2 SVGAGI. V was pared by 6 bases and J by 6 bases, with 6 bases of the junction left unmatched. The CDR3 extends over 13 amino acids. The CDR3 DNA follows: TGTGCCAGCAGAGCAGGGGGCAGCGCTGAAGCTTTCTTT. Encoded protein: CASRAGGSAEAFF.

This clone was counted between two and nine times. The chain uses TRBV19 and TRBJ2-1; TRBD1 agrees at 9 bases. The CDR3 is made up of 15 amino acids. With V trimmed by 5 bases and J by 7 bases, 9 bases remained unmatched. Germline V gene sequence: CDR1 LNHDA, CDR2 SQIVND (reference sequence). The CDR3, as DNA: TGTGCCAGTAGTCCACCCGGGACAGGGCTTAATGAGCAGTTCTTC. Amino acids: CASSPPGTGLNEQFF.

This chain joins TRBV7-2 and TRBJ2-3; D may be TRBD2 (6 bases). The length of the CDR3 is 17 residues. The V end was cut by 0 bases, the J end by 0 bases, with 13 bases between. Germline V gene lookup returns CDR1 SGHTA and CDR2 FQGNSA. Written as DNA, the CDR3 is TGTGCCAGCAGCTTAGCGGCGCTAGCGTCTAGCACAGATACGCAGTATTTT. It yields the protein CASSLAALASSTDTQYF.

The chain has TRBV25-1 and TRBJ2-5, with TRBD1 matching 8 bases. Trimming took 6 bases from V and 4 from J; bases not matched to a gene: 4. The CDR3 is made up of 13 amino acids. The V gene's germline CDR1 is MGHDK and CDR2 SYGVNS. CDR3 sequence (DNA): TGTGCCAGCAGACCCAGGGGGCGAGAGACCCAGTACTTC. This gives the protein CASRPRGRETQYF.

This clone is a singleton in its sample. The rearrangement links TRBV6-5 to TRBJ1-1; TRBD1 matches 9 bases. J was trimmed by 5 bases and V by 4 bases; bases with no gene match: 5. CDR1 and CDR2 from the germline V gene are MNHEY and SVGAGI. The CDR3 loop spans 14 amino acids. In DNA, the CDR3 is TGTGCCAGCAGTTCGGGACAGGGCCGGACTGAAGCTTTCTTT. It specifies CASSSGQGRTEAFF.